The clone carrying this T cell receptor (beta chain) was seen ten or more times. This sample was included in a study of T cells in Graves' hyperthyroidism and ophthalmopathy. Across the study: Peripheral blood was obtained at initial diagnosis, preceding any treatment.

Amplified TCR beta CDR3 regions derived from RNA transcripts. The HTBI set primed first-round TCR CDR3 RT-PCR. TCRdb recomputed calls from the multiplex PCR reads with MiXCR, one row per CDR3 protein. The sample consists of 460,000 or so distinct CDR3 sequences, approximately 14% of them appearing once. Germline CDR1 is SGHNT and CDR2 is YENEEA. This CDR3 region has 16 residues. Trimming cost V 3 bases and J 3 bases; bases outside gene matches: 11. The specimen sequenced was blood. The chain recombines TRBV11-3 with TRBJ2-7, with TRBD2 matching over 7 bases. This sequence was found in a young woman with Graves' hyperthyroidism. CDR3 DNA sequence: TGTGCCAGCAGCTTGGCCGGGGGGAGGGCCGACTACGAGCAGTACTTC. Translation gives CASSLAGGRADYEQYF.